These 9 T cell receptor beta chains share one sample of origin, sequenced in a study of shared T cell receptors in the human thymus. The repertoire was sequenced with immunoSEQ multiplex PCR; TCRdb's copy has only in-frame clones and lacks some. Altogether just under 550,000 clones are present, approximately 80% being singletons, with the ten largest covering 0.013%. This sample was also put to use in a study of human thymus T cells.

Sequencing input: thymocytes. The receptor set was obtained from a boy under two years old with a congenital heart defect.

The CDR3 loop reads CASSLRREGPDTQYF. Here the CDR3 DNA reads TGTGCCAGCAGCTTACGGCGGGAGGGGCCAGATACGCAGTATTTT. This chain connects TRBV5-6 to TRBJ2-3; 9 bases line up with TRBD2. The CDR3 runs to 15 residues. V was pared by 2 bases and J by 4 bases, with 5 bases of the junction left unmatched. CDR1 and CDR2 from the germline V gene are SGHDT and YYEEEE.

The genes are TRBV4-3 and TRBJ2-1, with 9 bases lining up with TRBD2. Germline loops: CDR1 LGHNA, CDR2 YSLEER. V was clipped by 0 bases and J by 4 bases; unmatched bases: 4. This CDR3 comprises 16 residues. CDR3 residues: CASSQDFLAGYNEQFF. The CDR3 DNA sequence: TGCGCCAGCAGCCAAGATTTCCTAGCGGGGTACAATGAGCAGTTCTTC.

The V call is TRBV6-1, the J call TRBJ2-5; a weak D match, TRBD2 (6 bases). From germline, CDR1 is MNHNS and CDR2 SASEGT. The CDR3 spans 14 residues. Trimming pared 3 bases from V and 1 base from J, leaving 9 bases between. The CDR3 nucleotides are TGTGCCAGCAGTGATTGGAGGGGCCAAGAGACCCAGTACTTC. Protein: CASSDWRGQETQYF.

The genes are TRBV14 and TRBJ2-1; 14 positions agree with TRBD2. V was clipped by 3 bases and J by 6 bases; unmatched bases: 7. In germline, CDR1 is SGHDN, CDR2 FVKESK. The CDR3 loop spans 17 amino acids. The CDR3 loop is CASSHPGTSGRTNEQFF. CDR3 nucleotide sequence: TGTGCCAGCAGCCACCCTGGGACTAGCGGGAGAACCAATGAGCAGTTCTTC.

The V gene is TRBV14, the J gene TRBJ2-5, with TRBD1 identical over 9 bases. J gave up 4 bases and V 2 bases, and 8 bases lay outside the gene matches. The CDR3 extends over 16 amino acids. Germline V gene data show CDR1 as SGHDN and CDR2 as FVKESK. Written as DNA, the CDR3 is TGTGCCAGCAGCCAAATGGACAGGGGTTGTGGAGAGACCCAGTACTTC. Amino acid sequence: CASSQMDRGCGETQYF.

The CDR3 DNA reads TGTGCCAGCAGCTTAGCGGGGAGGGGCACTGAAGCTTTCTTT. As protein: CASSLAGRGTEAFF. This sequence joins TRBV7-6 and TRBJ1-1; possible D gene TRBD1, 5 bases. CDR3 length: 14 residues. Germline assignment: CDR1 SGHVS and CDR2 FNYEAQ. V lost 0 bases and J lost 4, with 9 bases in between.

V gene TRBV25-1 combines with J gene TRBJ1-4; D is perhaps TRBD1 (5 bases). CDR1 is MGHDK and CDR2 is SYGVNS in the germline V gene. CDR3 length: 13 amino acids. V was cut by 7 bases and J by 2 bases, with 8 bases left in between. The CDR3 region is CASMGGTNEKLFF. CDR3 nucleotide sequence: TGTGCCAGCATGGGGGGTACTAATGAAAAACTGTTTTTT.

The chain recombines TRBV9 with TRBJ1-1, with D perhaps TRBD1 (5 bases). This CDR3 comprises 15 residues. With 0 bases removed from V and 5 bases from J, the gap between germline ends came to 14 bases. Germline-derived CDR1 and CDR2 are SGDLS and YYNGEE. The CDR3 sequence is CASSVEGREGTEAFF. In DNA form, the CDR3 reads TGTGCCAGCAGCGTAGAGGGCAGGGAAGGGACTGAAGCTTTCTTT.

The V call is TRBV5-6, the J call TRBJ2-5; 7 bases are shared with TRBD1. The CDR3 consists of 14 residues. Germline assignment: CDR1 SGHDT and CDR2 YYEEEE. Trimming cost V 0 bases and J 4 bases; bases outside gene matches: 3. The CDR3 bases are TGTGCCAGCAGCTTGGGAGGGGGCAGAGAGACCCAGTACTTC. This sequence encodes CASSLGGGRETQYF.